These T cell receptor beta chains were read from a single sample in a study of blood T cell repertoires in COVID-19. Using immunoSEQ multiplex PCR, the repertoire was profiled, and TCRdb retains in-frame clones only, with some absent. The repertoire holds some 130,000 clones, with around 82% as singletons. The specimen was peripheral blood. The receptors were sampled from a woman in her 30s who had recovered from COVID-19. The CDR3 runs from the conserved cysteine through the conserved F or W. The D gene is left open where the match is weak. A clone size is listed for some rows: how often the clone was seen (once, few, many), or a class if it is expanded.

V gene	D gene	clone size	J gene	CDR3 DNA	CDR3 protein
TRBV6-6	TRBD2	NA	TRBJ2-1	TGTGCCAGCAGACCCTCCTCAGCGGGATCCTACAATGAGCAGTTCTTC	CASRPSSAGSYNEQFF
TRBV13	TRBD2	NA	TRBJ2-3	TGTGCCAGCAGCTCTACTAGCGGGAGGACAGATACGCAGTATTTT	CASSSTSGRTDTQYF
TRBV27	NA	NA	TRBJ2-3	TGTGCCAGCAGTCGAGACCCGGGTAGGCTAAACACAGATACGCAGTATTTT	CASSRDPGRLNTDTQYF
TRBV2	TRBD1	NA	TRBJ1-1	TGTGCCAGCAGTGCTACGACAGGGGAAGCGAAAGCTTTCTTT	CASSATTGEAKAFF
TRBV7-9	TRBD1	NA	TRBJ1-6	TGTGCCAGCAGCTTAGACCCCGGGACAGGGGTTTCACCCCTCCACTTT	CASSLDPGTGVSPLHF
TRBV9	TRBD1	NA	TRBJ1-4	TGTGCCAGCAGCTCAACAGGGGCAAGGGGGGAAAAACTGTTTTTT	CASSSTGARGEKLFF
TRBV7-3	NA	NA	TRBJ2-1	TGTGCCAGCAGCTTAGCGGTGCAGGGCAATGAGCAGTTCTTC	CASSLAVQGNEQFF
TRBV27	TRBD1	NA	TRBJ1-1	TGTGCCAGCAGTTTAACCGGGACAGAAGGGAACACTGAAGCTTTCTTT	CASSLTGTEGNTEAFF
TRBV6-5	NA	NA	TRBJ1-4	TGTGCCAGCGGGTCTTATGCGGCTAATGAAAAACTGTTTTTT	CASGSYAANEKLFF
TRBV2	TRBD1	NA	TRBJ2-5	TGTGCCAGCAGTGAACCAGAGAGGGGGCTTCGAGAGACCCAGTACTTC	CASSEPERGLRETQYF
TRBV9	TRBD2	few	TRBJ2-7	TGTGCCAGCAGCGCCGCTAGCGGTGGGTCCTACGAGCAGTACTTC	CASSAASGGSYEQYF
TRBV5-5	TRBD2	few	TRBJ2-7	TGTGCCAGCAGCTGGACTAGCGGGGCCTCCAAAGGTGAGCAGTACTTC	CASSWTSGASKGEQYF
TRBV5-8	NA	once	TRBJ1-3	TGTGCCAGCAGCTTGACCTTTATCAGCTCTGGAAACACCATATATTTT	CASSLTFISSGNTIYF
TRBV30	NA	NA	TRBJ1-1	TGTGCCTGGACCCATCAAACGGGGAAAGCTTTCTTT	CAWTHQTGKAFF
TRBV19	NA	NA	TRBJ1-5	TGTGCCAGTAGTATCCGGGGGGGGGACCAGCCCCAGCATTTT	CASSIRGGDQPQHF
TRBV30	TRBD1	NA	TRBJ1-6	TGTGCCTGGAGCGCCTTATCGACAGGGGGTAATTCACCCCTCCACTTT	CAWSALSTGGNSPLHF
TRBV19	TRBD2	NA	TRBJ2-2	TGTGCCAGTCGGGACTTAGCGACTAGCGGGAGGGCCGGGGAGCTGTTTTTT	CASRDLATSGRAGELFF
TRBV10-3	NA	NA	TRBJ1-1	TGTGCCATCAGTGCGGAGAGAACTGAAGCTTTCTTT	CAISAERTEAFF
TRBV18	TRBD1	once	TRBJ1-2	TGTGCCAGCTCGCCGGGACAGAATTATGGCTACACCTTC	CASSPGQNYGYTF
TRBV7-7	NA	NA	TRBJ2-1	TGTGCTAGCAGCTTACTCGGGGGCTCCTACAATGAGCAGTTCTTC	CASSLLGGSYNEQFF
TRBV5-4	TRBD1	few	TRBJ1-2	TGTGCCAGCAGCTCAAGGCAGGGGGCAGTAGAAGGCTACACCTTC	CASSSRQGAVEGYTF
TRBV20-1	TRBD1	NA	TRBJ1-5	TGCAGTGCTAGTGGACAGGCTAATAGCAATCAGCCCCAGCATTTT	CSASGQANSNQPQHF
TRBV5-4	TRBD1	NA	TRBJ2-7	TGTGCCAGCAGCTTGTCTGGGACAGGGGGCGGCGAGCAGTACTTC	CASSLSGTGGGEQYF
TRBV29-1	NA	many	TRBJ1-1	TGCAGCGTTACCAGGTTCTCGAACACTGAAGCTTTCTTT	CSVTRFSNTEAFF
TRBV6-1	NA	few	TRBJ2-7	TGTGCCAGCAGTTTCGACAGACAGACCTACGAGCAGTACTTC	CASSFDRQTYEQYF
TRBV4-2	NA	NA	TRBJ1-2	TGTGCCAGCAGCCAAGCGTCCGTTACAGGGAGGGGTGGCTACACCTTC	CASSQASVTGRGGYTF
TRBV6-6	NA	NA	TRBJ1-1	TGTGCCAGCAGTTATGGGGAGGGTAGCACTGAAGCTTTCTTT	CASSYGEGSTEAFF
TRBV2	TRBD2	NA	TRBJ2-7	TGTGCCAGCAGTGAAGAGGGGAGGGCCGTGTACGAGCAGTACTTC	CASSEEGRAVYEQYF
TRBV12-3/TRBV12-4	NA	few	TRBJ1-1	TGTGCCAGCCGAGAGGGAATCACTGAAGCTTTCTTT	CASREGITEAFF
TRBV20-1	NA	few	TRBJ2-1	TGCAGTGCTAGTAAACCCGAGGGCCGAATCAATGAGCAGTTCTTC	CSASKPEGRINEQFF